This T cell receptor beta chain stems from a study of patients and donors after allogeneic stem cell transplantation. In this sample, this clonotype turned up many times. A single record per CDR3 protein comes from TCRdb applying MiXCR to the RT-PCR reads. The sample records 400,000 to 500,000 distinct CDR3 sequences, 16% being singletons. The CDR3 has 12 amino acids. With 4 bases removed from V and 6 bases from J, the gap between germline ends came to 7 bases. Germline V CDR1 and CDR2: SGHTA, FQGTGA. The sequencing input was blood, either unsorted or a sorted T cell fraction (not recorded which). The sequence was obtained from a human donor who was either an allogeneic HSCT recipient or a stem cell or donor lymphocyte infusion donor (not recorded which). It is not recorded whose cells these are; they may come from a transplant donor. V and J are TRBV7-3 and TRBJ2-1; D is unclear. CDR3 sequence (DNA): TGTGCCAGCAGCTCCGGGTTCAATGAGCAGTTCTTC. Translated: CASSSGFNEQFF.